This T cell receptor (beta chain) was captured in a study of CD8 T cells in ankylosing spondylitis. Findings of the study overall: Past studies reported some motif variants in reactive arthritis synovial fluid and blood.

The V end lost 5 bases, the J end lost 4 bases, and 14 bases lay between the germline ends. Per the germline V gene, CDR1 is SEHNR and CDR2 is FQNEAQ (reference sequence). This CDR3 is built from 15 residues. Libraries for TCR beta were made by quantitative 5'-RACE with molecular barcodes. TCRdb recomputed calls from the 5' RACE reads with MiXCR, one row per CDR3 protein. The sample records 200,000 to 300,000 distinct CDR3 sequences, 10% to 13% being singletons. At least ten counts were recorded for this clonotype. Its antigen is undetermined. The sequence was collected from a male donor with ankylosing spondylitis or in good health (not recorded which). What was sequenced was blood, either unsorted or a sorted T cell fraction (not recorded which). The chain recombines TRBV7-9 with TRBJ2-2; no reliable D call. The CDR3 DNA follows: TGTGCCAGCAGCGCTGACCTTTATCCCACCGGGGAGCTGTTTTTT. Translated, it gives CASSADLYPTGELFF.